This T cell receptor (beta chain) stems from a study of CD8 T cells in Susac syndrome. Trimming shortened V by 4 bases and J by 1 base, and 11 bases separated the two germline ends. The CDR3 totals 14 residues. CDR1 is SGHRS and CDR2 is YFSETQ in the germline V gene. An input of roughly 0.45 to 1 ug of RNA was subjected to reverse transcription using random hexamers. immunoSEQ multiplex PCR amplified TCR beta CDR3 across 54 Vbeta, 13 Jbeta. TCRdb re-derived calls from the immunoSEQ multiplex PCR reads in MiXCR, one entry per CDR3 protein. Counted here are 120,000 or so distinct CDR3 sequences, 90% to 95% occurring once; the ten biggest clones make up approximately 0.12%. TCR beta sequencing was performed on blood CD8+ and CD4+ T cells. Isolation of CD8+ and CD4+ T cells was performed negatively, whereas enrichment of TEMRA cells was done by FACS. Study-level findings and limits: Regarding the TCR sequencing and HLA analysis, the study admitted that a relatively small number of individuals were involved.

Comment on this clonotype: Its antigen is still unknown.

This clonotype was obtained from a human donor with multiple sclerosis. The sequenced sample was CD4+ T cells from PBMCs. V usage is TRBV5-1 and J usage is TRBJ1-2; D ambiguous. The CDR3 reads CASSSGPGNYGYTF. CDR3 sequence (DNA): TGCGCCAGCAGCAGCGGCCCGGGTAACTATGGCTACACCTTC. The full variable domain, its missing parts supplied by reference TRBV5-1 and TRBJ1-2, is KAGVTQTPRYLIKTRGQQVTLSCSPISGHRSVSWYQQTPGQGLQFLFEYFSETQRNKGNFPGRFSGRQFSNSRSEMNVSTLELGDSALYLCASSSGPGNYGYTFGSGTRLTVV.